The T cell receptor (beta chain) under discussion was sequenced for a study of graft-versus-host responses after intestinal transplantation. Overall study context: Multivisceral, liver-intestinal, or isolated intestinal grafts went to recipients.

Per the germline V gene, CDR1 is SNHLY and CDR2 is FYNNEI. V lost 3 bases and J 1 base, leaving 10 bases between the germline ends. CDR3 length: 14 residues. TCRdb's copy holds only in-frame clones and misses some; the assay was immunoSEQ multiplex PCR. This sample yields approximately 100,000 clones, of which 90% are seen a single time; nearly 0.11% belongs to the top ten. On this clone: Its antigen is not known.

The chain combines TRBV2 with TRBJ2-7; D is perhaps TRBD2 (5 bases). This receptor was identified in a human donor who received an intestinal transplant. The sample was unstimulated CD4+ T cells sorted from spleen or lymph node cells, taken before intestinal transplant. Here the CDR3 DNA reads TGTGCCAGCAGTGAGGGGAGACTGTCCTACGAGCAGTACTTC. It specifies CASSEGRLSYEQYF.